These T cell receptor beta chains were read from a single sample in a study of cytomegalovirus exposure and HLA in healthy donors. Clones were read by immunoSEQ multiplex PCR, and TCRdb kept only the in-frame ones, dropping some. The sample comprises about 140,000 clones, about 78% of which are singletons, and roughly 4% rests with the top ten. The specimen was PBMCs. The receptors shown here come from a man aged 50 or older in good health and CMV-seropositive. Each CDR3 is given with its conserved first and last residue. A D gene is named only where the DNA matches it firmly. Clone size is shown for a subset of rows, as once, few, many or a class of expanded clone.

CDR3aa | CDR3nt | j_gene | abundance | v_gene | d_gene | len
CAISERPEKLFF | TGTGCCATCAGTGAGCGTCCTGAAAAACTGTTTTTT | TRBJ1-4 | few | TRBV10-3 | - | 12
CASSEEVGLVGLEQYF | TGTGCCAGCAGTGAAGAGGTAGGCCTCGTGGGCTTGGAGCAGTACTTC | TRBJ2-7 | - | TRBV6-1 | - | 16
CATGTGGLLGEKLFF | TGTGCCACAGGGACAGGGGGGCTTTTAGGGGAAAAACTGTTTTTT | TRBJ1-4 | few | TRBV19 | TRBD1 | 15
CASSIPGTPFEQYF | TGTGCCAGTAGTATCCCTGGGACACCATTCGAGCAGTACTTC | TRBJ2-7 | - | TRBV19 | - | 14
CASSQLQRMRAMGNTIYF | TGCGCCAGCAGCCAGCTGCAGCGCATGAGGGCCATGGGAAACACCATATATTTT | TRBJ1-3 | few | TRBV4-1 | - | 18
CASSPGTALSEQFF | TGTGCCAGCAGCCCCGGGACAGCACTTTCTGAGCAGTTCTTC | TRBJ2-1 | - | TRBV11-3 | TRBD1 | 14
CASRTRTDYEQYF | TGTGCCAGCAGAACCCGGACAGACTACGAGCAGTACTTC | TRBJ2-7 | - | TRBV18 | - | 13
CASSLLTSAGGSYNEQFF | TGCGCCAGCAGCTTACTGACTAGCGCGGGGGGTTCCTACAATGAGCAGTTCTTC | TRBJ2-1 | - | TRBV5-1 | TRBD2 | 18
CASSLGGTGSSYEQYF | TGCGCCAGCAGCTTGGGGGGGACAGGGAGCTCCTACGAGCAGTACTTC | TRBJ2-7 | - | TRBV5-1 | TRBD1 | 16
CATRGGGGAFDEQFF | TGTGCCACTCGAGGTGGCGGGGGGGCGTTTGACGAGCAGTTCTTC | TRBJ2-1 | - | TRBV6-5 | TRBD2 | 15
CASSEAGGRYEQYF | TGTGCCAGCAGTGAGGCGGGGGGGCGCTACGAGCAGTACTTC | TRBJ2-7 | - | TRBV2 | TRBD2 | 14
CASSEETSGGAGTDTQYF | TGTGCCAGCAGTGAGGAGACTAGCGGGGGGGCGGGCACAGATACGCAGTATTTT | TRBJ2-3 | medium-sized | TRBV2 | TRBD2 | 18
CAIRTTGETEAFF | TGTGCCATCAGGACGACAGGGGAAACTGAAGCTTTCTTT | TRBJ1-1 | - | TRBV10-3 | TRBD1 | 13
CASSRRDRVGEQFF | TGTGCCAGCAGCCGCCGGGACAGGGTGGGTGAGCAGTTCTTC | TRBJ2-1 | few | TRBV5-6 | TRBD1 | 14
CASSLGRAGGGTGIQYF | TGTGCCAGCAGCTTAGGAAGGGCGGGGGGCGGAACGGGCATTCAGTACTTC | TRBJ2-4 | - | TRBV7-2 | TRBD2 | 17
CASSPSQGSEAFF | TGTGCCAGCTCACCAAGCCAGGGATCTGAAGCTTTCTTT | TRBJ1-1 | - | TRBV18 | - | 13
CASSPTSGRIYEQYF | TGTGCCAGCAGTCCCACTAGCGGGAGGATATACGAGCAGTACTTC | TRBJ2-7 | - | TRBV11-2 | TRBD2 | 15
CASSYSGRNTEAFF | TGTGCCAGCAGTTACTCGGGGCGGAACACTGAAGCTTTCTTT | TRBJ1-1 | few | TRBV6-6 | - | 14
CASSQDRASGGLGEQYF | TGTGCCAGCAGCCAAGATCGGGCTAGCGGGGGACTAGGCGAGCAGTACTTC | TRBJ2-7 | - | TRBV4-2 | TRBD2 | 17
CASSFKGAQAGANVLTF | TGTGCCAGCAGTTTTAAGGGGGCGCAGGCTGGGGCCAACGTCCTGACTTTC | TRBJ2-6 | - | TRBV27 | TRBD1 | 17
CASSLSGPQPQHF | TGTGCCAGCAGCTTGTCAGGTCCTCAGCCCCAGCATTTT | TRBJ1-5 | - | TRBV7-9 | - | 13
CASSREGSRAVDF | TGTGCCAGCAGCCGGGAGGGGTCTCGAGCAGTGGACTTC | TRBJ2-7 | - | TRBV7-2 | TRBD2 | 13
CASSVLQGAINNEQFF | TGTGCCAGCAGCGTCCTACAGGGGGCGATCAACAATGAGCAGTTCTTC | TRBJ2-1 | few | TRBV9 | TRBD1 | 16
CATSPTDRYYEQYF | TGTGCCACCAGCCCCACTGACAGGTACTACGAGCAGTACTTC | TRBJ2-7 | - | TRBV15 | - | 14
CASRESTGTGVTEAFF | TGTGCCAGCAGGGAATCTACCGGGACAGGGGTTACTGAAGCTTTCTTT | TRBJ1-1 | - | TRBV25-1 | TRBD1 | 16
CASSLSGGVTGELFF | TGTGCCAGCAGTTTAAGCGGGGGGGTCACCGGGGAGCTGTTTTTT | TRBJ2-2 | - | TRBV27 | TRBD2 | 15
CASSEGQGRYEQYF | TGTGCCAGCAGTGAAGGGCAGGGGCGGTACGAGCAGTACTTC | TRBJ2-7 | - | TRBV6-1 | - | 14
CASSDFGTVNTEAFF | TGTGCCAGCAGTGATTTTGGGACAGTGAACACTGAAGCTTTCTTT | TRBJ1-1 | few | TRBV2 | TRBD1 | 15
CASGEQGVNEKLFF | TGTGCCAGCGGCGAACAGGGGGTTAATGAAAAACTGTTTTTT | TRBJ1-4 | - | TRBV25-1 | TRBD1 | 14
CASSLEAGRTNTEAFF | TGTGCCAGCAGCTTAGAGGCGGGACGTACCAACACTGAAGCTTTCTTT | TRBJ1-1 | - | TRBV7-9 | - | 16
CASSQGLAGGYEQYF | TGCGCCAGCAGCCAAGGCCTAGCGGGAGGGTACGAGCAGTACTTC | TRBJ2-7 | few | TRBV4-3 | TRBD2 | 15
CASSPGTGHYEQYF | TGTGCCAGCTCACCAGGGACAGGGCACTACGAGCAGTACTTC | TRBJ2-7 | once | TRBV18 | TRBD1 | 14
CASSEVPGGGYYEQYF | TGTGCCAGCAGTGAAGTACCAGGGGGTGGATATTACGAGCAGTACTTC | TRBJ2-7 | once | TRBV6-1 | TRBD1 | 16
CASTTGGIRTGELFF | TGTGCCAGCACGACAGGGGGTATTCGGACCGGGGAGCTGTTTTTT | TRBJ2-2 | - | TRBV6-1 | TRBD1 | 15
CASSLTSSGANVLTF | TGTGCCAGCAGCCTTACAAGCTCTGGGGCCAACGTCCTGACTTTC | TRBJ2-6 | - | TRBV5-4 | - | 15
CASSYSPGQVNTEAFF | TGTGCCAGCAGTTACTCCCCAGGACAGGTGAACACTGAAGCTTTCTTT | TRBJ1-1 | - | TRBV6-5 | TRBD1 | 16
CASSGGTGTSPHF | TGTGCCAGCAGCGGGGGAACCGGGACTTCGCCACACTTC | TRBJ2-5 | - | TRBV9 | - | 13
CASSYRDRGYEQYF | TGTGCCAGCAGTTACAGGGACAGGGGTTACGAGCAGTACTTC | TRBJ2-7 | - | TRBV6-5 | TRBD1 | 14
CASSLGGQGSAGELFF | TGCGCCAGCAGCTTGGGGGGACAGGGCTCCGCCGGGGAGCTGTTTTTT | TRBJ2-2 | - | TRBV5-1 | TRBD1 | 16
CSVRSTEAFF | TGCAGCGTTCGGTCCACTGAAGCTTTCTTT | TRBJ1-1 | - | TRBV29-1 | - | 10
CASGQVSYEQYF | TGTGCCAGCGGACAGGTATCCTACGAGCAGTACTTC | TRBJ2-7 | - | TRBV27 | TRBD1 | 12
CASSPGTGYNSPLHF | TGTGCCAGCAGCCCCGGGACAGGGTATAATTCACCCCTCCACTTT | TRBJ1-6 | - | TRBV7-2 | TRBD1 | 15
CASSVDEDTEAFF | TGTGCCAGCAGCGTCGACGAGGACACTGAAGCTTTCTTT | TRBJ1-1 | once | TRBV9 | - | 13
CASSVDRGWTEAFF | TGTGCCAGTAGTGTCGACAGGGGATGGACTGAAGCTTTCTTT | TRBJ1-1 | - | TRBV19 | TRBD1 | 14
CASSGPTPGETQYF | TGTGCCAGCAGCGGTCCGACCCCCGGGGAGACCCAGTACTTC | TRBJ2-5 | - | TRBV11-1 | - | 14
CASSSGLGLTSGSTDTQYF | TGTGCCAGCAGTTCTGGCCTGGGGCTGACTAGCGGGAGTACAGATACGCAGTATTTT | TRBJ2-3 | - | TRBV27 | TRBD2 | 19
CAASPGRLTEAFF | TGTGCGGCATCACCGGGAAGGCTCACTGAAGCTTTCTTT | TRBJ1-1 | - | TRBV27 | - | 13
CASRGTSGTDTQYF | TGTGCCAGCAGGGGGACTAGCGGCACAGATACGCAGTATTTT | TRBJ2-3 | - | TRBV2 | TRBD2 | 14
CASSELGLADTDTQYF | TGTGCCAGCAGCGAGCTCGGACTAGCAGACACAGATACGCAGTATTTT | TRBJ2-3 | - | TRBV9 | TRBD2 | 16
CASSLGVVDEQFF | TGTGCCAGCAGCTTGGGAGTGGTCGATGAGCAGTTCTTC | TRBJ2-1 | - | TRBV5-6 | - | 13
CASSPLGRGTGVGNEQFF | TGTGCCAGCAGCCCCCTCGGGAGGGGGACAGGGGTGGGAAATGAGCAGTTCTTC | TRBJ2-1 | - | TRBV27 | TRBD1 | 18
CASRVTENTEAFF | TGTGCCAGCAGAGTGACAGAGAACACTGAAGCTTTCTTT | TRBJ1-1 | few | TRBV6-5 | - | 13
CASSDSSRANYGYTF | TGTGCCAGCAGTGACTCGTCCCGAGCTAACTATGGCTACACCTTC | TRBJ1-2 | - | TRBV6-4 | - | 15
CASSLRQGMNTEAFF | TGTGCCAGCAGCTTAAGGCAGGGGATGAACACTGAAGCTTTCTTT | TRBJ1-1 | - | TRBV5-4 | - | 15
CASGSGSSYNEQFF | TGCGCCAGCGGTAGCGGAAGCTCCTACAATGAGCAGTTCTTC | TRBJ2-1 | - | TRBV5-1 | - | 14
CASSSGQITDTQYF | TGTGCCAGCAGTTCTGGACAGATCACAGATACGCAGTATTTT | TRBJ2-3 | - | TRBV2 | - | 14